This TCR beta chain is from a study of blood T cell repertoires in COVID-19 (TCRdb year 2020). Concerning the study at large: Collaborator samples came from the United States, Italy and Spain and covered acute and convalescent phases of COVID-19. The prospective study material was composed of cDNA or gDNA derived from T cells, B-cell-depleted T cells, or PBMCs. The dataset comprised deeply sampled blood TCRbeta repertoires from subjects exposed to, actively infected with, or recovered from COVID-19. The repertoires were released in a freely available public database intended as a resource for research on the immune response to SARS-CoV-2. Samples were obtained from the ongoing ImmuneRACE study (first 160 participants) and from 1,254 subjects provided by 6 global collaborators. A de-identified subject ID, COVID-19 status, age in years and sex were almost always included in the sample metadata. HLA class I and class II types, where available, came from metadata supplied by the sample provider rather than from assay-based typing. Points the paper makes about the study in general: Clinical and demographic metadata were provided uncurated, with the amount varying by source and participant.

The sample holds one count of this clone. Its antigen specificity is not known. Base qualities were left out, and no much larger clone turns up one base away. The immunoSEQ Assay, a bias-controlled multiplex PCR, was used to amplify TCRbeta CDR3 regions from genomic DNA. The source study handled its data this way. Nucleated cell counts per sample were estimated from amplification of reference gene primers within the assay. To quantify the absolute abundance of each unique TCRbeta CDR3 rearrangement, sequence reads were collapsed and filtered. For each sample, productive Simpson clonality was calculated as the square root of Simpson's diversity index over productive rearrangements. As stored in TCRdb, this immuneACCESS dataset retains in-frame rearrangements with V and J assigned. A fraction of the clones does not appear; measured against another copy, unresolved V genes explain less than half of the discrepancy, and the remainder lacks a known reason. D and trimming come from the DNA, and the V and J calls and clone size come from that table. This sample holds 250,000 to 350,000 clones; roughly 86% were observed only once. The top ten constitute over 9% of the sample.

At one collaborating source in Seattle, patients were enrolled during active infection and were followed longitudinally through the course of disease. Each collaborating institution followed its own protocols to collect whole blood in K2EDTA tubes. For TCRbeta analysis, collaborators shipped samples as frozen whole blood, isolated PBMCs, or DNA extracted from either of those sample types. Counted from cysteine to phenylalanine, this CDR3 has 16 amino acids. Only the CDR3 part of the read is kept: 48 bases, read in frame from the first base. Reading the germline V gene gives CDR1 SNHLY and CDR2 FYNNEI. The junction shows trimming of 10 bases on V and 5 bases on J, and the gene matches do not reach 15 bases of it.

This receptor was obtained from a woman aged 25 to 39 with COVID-19, enrolled during active disease. Sequencing input: peripheral blood. The chain was built from TRBV2 and TRBJ2-3; 10 central bases correspond to TRBD2. DNA sequence: TGTGCCACCCGAACCCCCCTAGCGGGAGCGGGAGATACGCAGTATTTT. Its coded protein is CATRTPLAGAGDTQYF.